The present entry profiles one T cell receptor beta chain with its context. The data were taken from a study of CD8 T cells in Susac syndrome. Study information: Patients with Susac syndrome were therapy-naive, on corticosteroids, or on intravenous immunoglobulin alone at the time that blood was drawn.

This CDR3 spans 12 amino acids. V lost 6 bases to trimming and J lost 4 bases, with 10 bases between them. Germline V gene sequence: CDR1 DFQATT, CDR2 SNEGSKA (reference sequence). Through negative isolation, CD4+ and CD8+ T cells were obtained, while TEMRA cells were enriched using FACS. Random hexamers were used to reverse transcribe an amount of roughly 0.5 to 1 ug RNA. By means of immunoSEQ multiplex PCR, TCR beta CDR3 spanning 54 Vbeta and 13 Jbeta underwent amplification. Each CDR3 protein is one row after TCRdb ran MiXCR on the immunoSEQ multiplex PCR reads. The table shows 200,000 to 300,000 distinct CDR3 sequences, with 95% to 97% occurring only once.

This receptor was taken from a human donor with Susac syndrome. J is TRBJ1-3 and V is TRBV20-1; unclear D gene. The sequencing sample was made of CD4+ T cells from PBMCs. The CDR3 coding sequence is TGCAGTGCCCCGGAGCGAGGAAACACCATATATTTT. Translated, it gives CSAPERGNTIYF.